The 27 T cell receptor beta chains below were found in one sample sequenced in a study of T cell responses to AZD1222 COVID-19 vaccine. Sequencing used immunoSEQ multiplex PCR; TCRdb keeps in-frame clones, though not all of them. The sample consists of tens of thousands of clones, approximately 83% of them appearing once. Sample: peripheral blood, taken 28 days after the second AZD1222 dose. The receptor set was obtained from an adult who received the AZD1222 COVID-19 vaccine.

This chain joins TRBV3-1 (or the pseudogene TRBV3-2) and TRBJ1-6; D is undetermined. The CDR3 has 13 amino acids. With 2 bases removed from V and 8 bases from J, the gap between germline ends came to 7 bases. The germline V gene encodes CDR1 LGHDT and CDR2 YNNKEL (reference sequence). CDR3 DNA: TGTGCCAGCAGCCAAATGAAGGATTCACCCCTCCACTTT. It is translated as CASSQMKDSPLHF.

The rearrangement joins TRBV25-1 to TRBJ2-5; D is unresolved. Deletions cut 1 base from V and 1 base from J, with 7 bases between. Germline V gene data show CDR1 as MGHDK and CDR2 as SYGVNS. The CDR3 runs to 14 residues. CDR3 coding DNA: TGTGCCAGCAGTGAATCCCAGCGCCAAGAGACCCAGTACTTC. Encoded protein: CASSESQRQETQYF.

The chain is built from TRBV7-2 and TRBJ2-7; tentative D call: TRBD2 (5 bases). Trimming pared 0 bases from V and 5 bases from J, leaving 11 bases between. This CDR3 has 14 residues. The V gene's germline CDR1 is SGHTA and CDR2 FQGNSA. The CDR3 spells CASSLARVGDEQYF. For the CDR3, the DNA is TGTGCCAGCAGCTTAGCGCGGGTGGGCGACGAGCAGTACTTC.

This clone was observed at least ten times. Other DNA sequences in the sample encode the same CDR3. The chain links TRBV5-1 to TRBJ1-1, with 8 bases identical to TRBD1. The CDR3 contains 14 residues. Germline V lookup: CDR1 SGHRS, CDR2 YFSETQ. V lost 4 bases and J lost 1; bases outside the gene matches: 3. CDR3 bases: TGCGCCAGCAGCCCGGGGACAGGGAACACTGAAGCTTTCTTT. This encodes CASSPGTGNTEAFF.

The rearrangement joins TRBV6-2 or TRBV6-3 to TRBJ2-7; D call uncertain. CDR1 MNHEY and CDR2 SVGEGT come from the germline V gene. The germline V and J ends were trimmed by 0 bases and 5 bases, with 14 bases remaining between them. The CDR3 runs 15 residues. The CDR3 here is CASSYSNVARHEQYF. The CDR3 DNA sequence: TGTGCCAGCAGTTACTCGAACGTGGCACGCCACGAGCAGTACTTC.

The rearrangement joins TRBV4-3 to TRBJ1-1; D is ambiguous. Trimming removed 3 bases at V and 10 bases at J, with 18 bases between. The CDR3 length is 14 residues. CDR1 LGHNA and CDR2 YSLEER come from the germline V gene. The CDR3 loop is CASSHPGSSTSAFF. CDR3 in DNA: TGCGCCAGCAGCCACCCTGGGAGTTCAACCTCAGCTTTCTTT.

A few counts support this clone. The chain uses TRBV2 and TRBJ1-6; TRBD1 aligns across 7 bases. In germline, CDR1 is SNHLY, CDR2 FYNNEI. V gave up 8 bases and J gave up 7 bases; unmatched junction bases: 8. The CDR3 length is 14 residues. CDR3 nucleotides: TGTGCCAGCGCTAGGGGGCGGCAGAATTCACCCCTCCACTTT. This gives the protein CASARGRQNSPLHF.

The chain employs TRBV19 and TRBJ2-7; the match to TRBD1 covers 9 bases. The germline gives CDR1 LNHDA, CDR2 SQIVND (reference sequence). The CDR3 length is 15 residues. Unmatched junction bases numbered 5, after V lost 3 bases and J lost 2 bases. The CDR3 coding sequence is TGTGCCAGTAGTATTGGGGACAGGGTGACCTACGAGCAGTACTTC. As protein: CASSIGDRVTYEQYF.

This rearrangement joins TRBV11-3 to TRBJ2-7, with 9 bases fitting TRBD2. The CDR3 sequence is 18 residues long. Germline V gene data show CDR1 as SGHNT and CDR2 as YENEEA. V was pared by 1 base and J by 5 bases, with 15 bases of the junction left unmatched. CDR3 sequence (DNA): TGTGCCAGCAGCTTAGGCGGGGGCTTAGCGGGAGCTTACAACGAGCAGTACTTC. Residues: CASSLGGGLAGAYNEQYF.

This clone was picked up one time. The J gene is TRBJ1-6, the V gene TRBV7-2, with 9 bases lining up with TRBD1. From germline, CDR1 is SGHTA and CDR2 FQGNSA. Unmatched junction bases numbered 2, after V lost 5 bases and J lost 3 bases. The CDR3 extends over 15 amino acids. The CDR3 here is CASSVGQGYNSPLHF. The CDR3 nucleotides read TGTGCCAGCAGCGTGGGACAGGGCTATAATTCACCCCTCCACTTT.

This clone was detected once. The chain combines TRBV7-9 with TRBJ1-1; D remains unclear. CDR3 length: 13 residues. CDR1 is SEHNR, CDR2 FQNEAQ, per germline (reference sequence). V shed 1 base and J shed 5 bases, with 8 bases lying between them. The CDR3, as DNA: TGTGCCAGCAGCTTAGACGGTAGGACTGAAGCTTTCTTT. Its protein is CASSLDGRTEAFF.

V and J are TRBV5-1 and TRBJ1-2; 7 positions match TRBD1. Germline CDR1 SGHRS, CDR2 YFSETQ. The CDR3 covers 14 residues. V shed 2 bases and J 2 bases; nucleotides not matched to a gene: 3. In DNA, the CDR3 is TGCGCCAGCAGCTTATCAGGGGGGAACTATGGCTACACCTTC. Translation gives CASSLSGGNYGYTF.

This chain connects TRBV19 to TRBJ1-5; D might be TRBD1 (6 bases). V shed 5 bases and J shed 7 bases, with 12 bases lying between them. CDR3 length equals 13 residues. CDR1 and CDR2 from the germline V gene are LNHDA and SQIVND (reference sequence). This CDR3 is CASSVGGGQPQHF. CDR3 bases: TGTGCCAGTAGTGTTGGTGGGGGCCAGCCCCAGCATTTT.

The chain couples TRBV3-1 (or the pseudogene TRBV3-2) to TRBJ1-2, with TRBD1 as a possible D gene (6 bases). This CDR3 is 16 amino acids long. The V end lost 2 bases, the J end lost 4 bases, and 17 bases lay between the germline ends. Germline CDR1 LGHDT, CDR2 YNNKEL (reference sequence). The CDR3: CASSQTRPGTTYGYTF. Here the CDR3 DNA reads TGTGCCAGCAGCCAAACCCGACCCGGGACAACCTATGGCTACACCTTC.

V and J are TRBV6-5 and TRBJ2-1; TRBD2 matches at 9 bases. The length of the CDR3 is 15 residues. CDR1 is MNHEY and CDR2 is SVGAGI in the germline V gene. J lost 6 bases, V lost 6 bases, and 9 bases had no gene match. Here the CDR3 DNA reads TGTGCCAGCAGCCGTAGCGGGGGATGGGTCAATGAGCAGTTCTTC. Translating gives CASSRSGGWVNEQFF.

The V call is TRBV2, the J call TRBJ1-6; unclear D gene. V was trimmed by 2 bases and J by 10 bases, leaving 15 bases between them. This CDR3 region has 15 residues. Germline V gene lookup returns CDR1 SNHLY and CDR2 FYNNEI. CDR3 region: CASSELGSPGSPLHF. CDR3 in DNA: TGTGCCAGCAGTGAACTTGGATCCCCCGGATCACCCCTCCACTTT.

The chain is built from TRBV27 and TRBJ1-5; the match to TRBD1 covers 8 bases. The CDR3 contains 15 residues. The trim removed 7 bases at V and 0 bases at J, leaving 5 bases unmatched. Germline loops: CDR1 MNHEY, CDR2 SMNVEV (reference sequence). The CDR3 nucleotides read TGTGCCAGCAAGGGGACAGGAAATAGCAATCAGCCCCAGCATTTT. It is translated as CASKGTGNSNQPQHF.

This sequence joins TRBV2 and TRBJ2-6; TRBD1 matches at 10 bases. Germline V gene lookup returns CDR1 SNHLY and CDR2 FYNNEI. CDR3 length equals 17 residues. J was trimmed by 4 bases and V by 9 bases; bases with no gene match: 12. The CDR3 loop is CAREPGQGSSGANVLTF. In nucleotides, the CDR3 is TGTGCCAGGGAGCCGGGACAGGGGAGTTCCGGGGCCAACGTCCTGACTTTC.

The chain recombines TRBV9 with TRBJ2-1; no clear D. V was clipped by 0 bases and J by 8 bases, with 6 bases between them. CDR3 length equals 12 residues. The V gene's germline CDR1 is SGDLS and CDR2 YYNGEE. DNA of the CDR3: TGTGCCAGCAGCGTAGAAGGCTATGAGCAGTTCTTC. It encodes CASSVEGYEQFF.

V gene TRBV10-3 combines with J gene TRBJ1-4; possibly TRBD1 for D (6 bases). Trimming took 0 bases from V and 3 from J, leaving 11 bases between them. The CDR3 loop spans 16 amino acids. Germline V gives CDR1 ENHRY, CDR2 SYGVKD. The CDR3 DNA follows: TGTGCCATCAGTGAGTCGCGGGGGCAGGCTAATGAAAAACTGTTTTTT. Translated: CAISESRGQANEKLFF.

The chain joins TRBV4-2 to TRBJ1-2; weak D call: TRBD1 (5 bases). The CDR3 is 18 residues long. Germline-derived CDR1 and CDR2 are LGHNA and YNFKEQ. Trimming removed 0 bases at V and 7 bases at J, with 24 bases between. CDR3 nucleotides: TGTGCCAGCAGCCAAGATGGGACCGGGGTAGGCAAAAGAAGTGGCTACACCTTC. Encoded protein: CASSQDGTGVGKRSGYTF.

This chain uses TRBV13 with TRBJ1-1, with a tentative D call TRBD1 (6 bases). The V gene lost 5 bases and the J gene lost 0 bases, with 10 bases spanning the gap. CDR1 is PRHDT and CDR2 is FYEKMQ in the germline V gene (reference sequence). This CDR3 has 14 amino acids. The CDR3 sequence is CASSVGHLNTEAFF. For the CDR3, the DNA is TGTGCCAGCAGCGTGGGACATCTGAACACTGAAGCTTTCTTT.

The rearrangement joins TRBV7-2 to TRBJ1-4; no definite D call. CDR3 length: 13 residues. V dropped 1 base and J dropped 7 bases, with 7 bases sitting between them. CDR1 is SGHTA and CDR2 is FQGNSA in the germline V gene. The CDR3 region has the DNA TGTGCCAGCAGCTTAGTCGAGGGTGAAAAACTGTTTTTT. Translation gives CASSLVEGEKLFF.

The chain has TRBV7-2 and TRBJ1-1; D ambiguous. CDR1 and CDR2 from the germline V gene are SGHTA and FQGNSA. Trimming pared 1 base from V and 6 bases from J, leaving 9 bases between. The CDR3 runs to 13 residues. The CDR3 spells CASSLVRVAEAFF. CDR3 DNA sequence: TGTGCCAGCAGCTTAGTCCGAGTCGCTGAAGCTTTCTTT.

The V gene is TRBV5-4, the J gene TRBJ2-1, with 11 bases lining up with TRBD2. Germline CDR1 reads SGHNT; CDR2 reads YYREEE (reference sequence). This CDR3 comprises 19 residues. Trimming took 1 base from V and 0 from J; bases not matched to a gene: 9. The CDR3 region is CASSLSLAGGPSSYNEQFF. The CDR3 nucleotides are TGTGCCAGCAGCTTGAGCCTAGCGGGAGGTCCGAGCTCCTACAATGAGCAGTTCTTC.

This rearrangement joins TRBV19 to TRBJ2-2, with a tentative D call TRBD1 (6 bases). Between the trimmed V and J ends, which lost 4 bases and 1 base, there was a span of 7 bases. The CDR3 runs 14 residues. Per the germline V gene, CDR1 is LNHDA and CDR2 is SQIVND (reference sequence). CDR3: CASSRTVNTGELFF. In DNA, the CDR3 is TGTGCCAGTAGTAGGACAGTGAACACCGGGGAGCTGTTTTTT.

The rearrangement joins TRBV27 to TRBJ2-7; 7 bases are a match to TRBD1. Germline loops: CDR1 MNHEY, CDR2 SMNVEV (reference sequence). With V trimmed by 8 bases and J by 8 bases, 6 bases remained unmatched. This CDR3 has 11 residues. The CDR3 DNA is TGTGCCAGCGCGGACAGGTCGCAGCAGTACTTC. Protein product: CASADRSQQYF.